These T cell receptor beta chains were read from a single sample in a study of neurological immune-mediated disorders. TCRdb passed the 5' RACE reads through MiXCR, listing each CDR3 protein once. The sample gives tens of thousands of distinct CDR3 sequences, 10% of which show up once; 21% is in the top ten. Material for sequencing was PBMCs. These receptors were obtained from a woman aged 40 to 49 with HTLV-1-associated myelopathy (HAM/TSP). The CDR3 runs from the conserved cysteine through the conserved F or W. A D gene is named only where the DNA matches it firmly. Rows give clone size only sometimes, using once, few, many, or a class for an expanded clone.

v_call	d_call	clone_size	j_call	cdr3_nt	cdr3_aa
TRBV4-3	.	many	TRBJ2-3	TGCGCCAGCAGCCAGGACTTTGGGACACTTCTTCGCACAGATACGCAGTATTTT	CASSQDFGTLLRTDTQYF
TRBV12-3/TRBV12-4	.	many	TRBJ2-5	TGTGCCAGCAGTCCCTCCGCGGGCGTACAAGAGACCCAGTACTTC	CASSPSAGVQETQYF
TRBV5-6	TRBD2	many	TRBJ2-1	TGTGCCAGCAGCTTTAGCGGGGGTGGAAATGAGCAGTTCTTC	CASSFSGGGNEQFF
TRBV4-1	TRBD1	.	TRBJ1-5	TGCGCCAGCAGCCAAGGGGGACAGAGCAATCAGCCCCAGCATTTT	CASSQGGQSNQPQHF
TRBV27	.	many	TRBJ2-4	TGTGCCAGTTGGGGGACGGCCAAAAACATTCAGTACTTC	CASWGTAKNIQYF
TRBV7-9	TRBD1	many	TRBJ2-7	TGTGCCAGCAGCTCAGGACAGGGGTTAAGGTTATCCTACGAGCAGTACTTC	CASSSGQGLRLSYEQYF
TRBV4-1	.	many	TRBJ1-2	TGCGCCAGCAGCCAAGGAGGTGGCATGAACTATGGCTACACCTTC	CASSQGGGMNYGYTF
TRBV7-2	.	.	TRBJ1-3	TGTGCCAGCAGCCCCTTACCGGGACTCACCTTGGTCCCTGGAAACACCGTATATTTT	CASSPLPGLTLVPGNTVYF
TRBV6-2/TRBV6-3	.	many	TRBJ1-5	TGTGCCAGCAGTTACGGGGACACTAGCAATCAGCCCCAGCATTTT	CASSYGDTSNQPQHF
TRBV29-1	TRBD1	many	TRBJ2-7	TGCAGCGTGGCCCCTCGTGGGACAGGGGGCGGGATATTCTACGAGCAGTACTTC	CSVAPRGTGGGIFYEQYF
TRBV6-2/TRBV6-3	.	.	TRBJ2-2	TGTGCCAGCAGTTACGAGGCCCACGGGGAGCTGTTTTTT	CASSYEAHGELFF
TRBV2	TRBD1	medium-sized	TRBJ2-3	TGTGCCAGTCAACAGGGGGCCCTCTACACAGATACGCAGTATTTT	CASQQGALYTDTQYF
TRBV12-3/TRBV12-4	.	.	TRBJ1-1	TGTGCCAGCAGCACGGGTCCTGGGGGGGCTGAAGCTTTCTTT	CASSTGPGGAEAFF
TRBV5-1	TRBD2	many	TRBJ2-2	TGCGCCAGCAGCTTCTCTAGCGGGGCTACCACCGGGGAGCTGTTTTTT	CASSFSSGATTGELFF
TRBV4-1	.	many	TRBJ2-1	TGCGCCAGCAGCCAACTCCGGGTTTCGGATGAGCAGTTCTTC	CASSQLRVSDEQFF
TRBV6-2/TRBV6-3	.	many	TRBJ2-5	TGTGCCAGCACTCCTCAAGAGACCCAGTACTTC	CASTPQETQYF
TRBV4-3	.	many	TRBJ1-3	TGCGCCAGCAGCCAAGCCGGAAACACCATATATTTT	CASSQAGNTIYF
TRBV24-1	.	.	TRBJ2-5	TGTGCCACCAGTGATTTGAAAGGAGAAGAGACCCAGTACTTC	CATSDLKGEETQYF
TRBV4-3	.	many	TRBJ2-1	TGCGCCAGCAGCCGAGTCACACAGGGACGGAATGAGCAGTTCTTC	CASSRVTQGRNEQFF
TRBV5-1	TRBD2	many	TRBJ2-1	TGCGCCAGCAGCTTGGGAAGCGGGGGGGACAATGAGCAGTTCTTC	CASSLGSGGDNEQFF
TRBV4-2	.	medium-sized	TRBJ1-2	TGTGCCAGCAGCCAAAACAGGAATGGCTACACCTTC	CASSQNRNGYTF
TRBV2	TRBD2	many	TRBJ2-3	TGTGCCAGCCGGAAGCGGGGGAACACAGATACGCAGTATTTT	CASRKRGNTDTQYF
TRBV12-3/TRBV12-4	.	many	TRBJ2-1	TGTGCCAGCAGTTTAAAAGGGAGGACCTACAATGAGCAGTTCTTC	CASSLKGRTYNEQFF
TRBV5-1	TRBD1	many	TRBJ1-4	TGCGCCAGCAGCACCGGACAGGGGGATGAAAAACTGTTTTTT	CASSTGQGDEKLFF
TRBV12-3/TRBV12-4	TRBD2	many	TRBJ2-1	TGTGCCAGCACCCTCCGGGGGGGCAGACTTTACAATGAGCAGTTCTTC	CASTLRGGRLYNEQFF
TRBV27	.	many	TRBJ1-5	TGTGCCAGCAGTTCGGGGAGACTGCCCCAGCATTTT	CASSSGRLPQHF
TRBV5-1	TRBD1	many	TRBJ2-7	TGCGCCAGCAGCTTGGCCCCGGACAGGGACGAGCAGTACTTC	CASSLAPDRDEQYF
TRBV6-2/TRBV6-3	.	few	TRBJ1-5	TGTGCCAGCAGTTACTCAGGACTCCTTCTAGGCAATCAGCCCCAGCATTTT	CASSYSGLLLGNQPQHF
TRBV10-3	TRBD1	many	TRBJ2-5	TGTGCCATCAGTGACCGGGACAGTGAAGAGACCCAGTACTTC	CAISDRDSEETQYF
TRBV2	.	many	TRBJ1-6	TGTGCCAGCAGTGACGGGGGCTCACCCCTCCACTTT	CASSDGGSPLHF
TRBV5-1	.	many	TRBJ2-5	TGCGCCAGCAGCTTTTCTAGTGGCCTAGAGACCCAGTACTTC	CASSFSSGLETQYF
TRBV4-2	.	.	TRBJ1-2	TGTGCCAGCAGCACTCACAAGGAGTCTGGGCTTGACTATGGCTACACCTTC	CASSTHKESGLDYGYTF
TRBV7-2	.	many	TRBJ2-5	TGTGCCAGCAGCTCAGCTTTTGGCTCCCAAGAGACCCAGTACTTC	CASSSAFGSQETQYF
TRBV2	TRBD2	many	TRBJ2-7	TGTGCCAGCAGTTACACTAGCGGGGGCCCCTACGAGCAGTACTTC	CASSYTSGGPYEQYF
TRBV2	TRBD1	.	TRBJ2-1	TGTGCCAGCGGGGACAGGGAGGTCAGTGAGCAGTTCTTC	CASGDREVSEQFF
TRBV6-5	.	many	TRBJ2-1	TGTGCCAGCAGTTACTCGAGACTTCCCGTGGTTATGAATGAGCAGTTCTTC	CASSYSRLPVVMNEQFF
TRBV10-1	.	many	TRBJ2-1	TGCGCCAGCATCGGGCGCAGGTACAATGAGCAGTTCTTC	CASIGRRYNEQFF
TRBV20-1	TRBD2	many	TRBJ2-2	TGCAGTGCTCCTGGGACTAGCGGGTCCGTCCTGTTTTTT	CSAPGTSGSVLFF
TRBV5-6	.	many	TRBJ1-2	TGTGCCAGCAGCTTGTTCGATGACTATGGCTACACCTTC	CASSLFDDYGYTF
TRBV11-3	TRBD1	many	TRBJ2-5	TGTGCCAGCAGCTTAGGTGGACAGGGGTATACCCAGTACTTC	CASSLGGQGYTQYF
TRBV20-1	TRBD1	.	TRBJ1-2	TGCAGTGCTGGGCAGGGGGCATCCAGCTATGGCTACACCTTC	CSAGQGASSYGYTF